This T cell receptor (beta chain) was captured in a study of T cell responses to AZD1222 COVID-19 vaccine. Study details: Second-dose groups at about 4 or about 12 weeks were pooled. Overall study results and limits: Clonal diversity may have been underestimated in mostly white British donors. Following two doses of AZD1222, Spike-specific TCR breadth and depth rose.

In the case of this clone: What it binds is not known.

Trimming took 4 bases from V and 7 from J; bases not matched to a gene: 4. Germline V CDR1 and CDR2: LNHDA, SQIVND (reference sequence). The CDR3 consists of 13 residues. Sequencing was performed with immunoSEQ multiplex PCR; in TCRdb, only in-frame clones are kept and a portion is missing. In the table there are over 100,000 clones, roughly 90% of which are singletons. The TCR originated in an adult in good health. The material sequenced was peripheral blood, taken on day 0 of AZD1222 vaccination. The chain combines TRBV19 with TRBJ1-2; TRBD1 aligns across 9 bases. CDR3 loop: CASSRTGATGYTF. The CDR3, as DNA: TGTGCCAGTAGTAGGACAGGGGCTACTGGCTACACCTTC. The full variable domain, in which reference TRBV19 and TRBJ1-2 provide the parts outside the CDR3, is DGGITQSPKYLFRKEGQNVTLSCEQNLNHDAMYWYRQDPGQGLRLIYYSQIVNDFQKGDIAEGYSVSREKKESFPLTVTSAQKNPTAFYLCASSRTGATGYTFGSGTRLTVV.